The next 3 T cell receptor beta chains were all read from a single sample in a study of cytomegalovirus exposure and HLA in healthy donors. The primer mix had 60 Vbeta and 13 Jbeta primers. The data were produced by immunoSEQ multiplex PCR, yet TCRdb's version contains in-frame clones alone and is incomplete. Of some 130,000 clones listed, roughly 78% are singletons. The sequencing sample was made of PBMCs. The receptors were gathered from a man between 35 and 55 years old in good health and CMV-seropositive.

This chain links TRBV29-1 with TRBJ2-2; the match to TRBD2 covers 10 bases. Germline-derived CDR1 and CDR2 are SQVTM and ANQGSEA. The CDR3 is 14 amino acids. With 2 bases clipped from V and 9 bases from J, the junction kept 6 bases outside the gene matches. CDR3 sequence: CSVEPSGGLRELFF. The CDR3 bases are TGCAGCGTTGAACCTAGCGGGGGTTTGAGGGAGCTGTTTTTT.

This clone is a singleton in its sample. The identical CDR3 is also encoded by other nucleotide sequences in the sample. The CDR3 spells CASSVGGGSYNEQFF. The CDR3 nucleotides read TGTGCCAGCAGCGTAGGTGGCGGGTCTTACAATGAGCAGTTCTTC. V is TRBV9 and J is TRBJ2-1, with a weak D call TRBD2 (5 bases). V dropped 0 bases and J dropped 4 bases, with 11 bases sitting between them. Germline CDR1 and CDR2: SGDLS and YYNGEE. This CDR3 spans 15 amino acids.

V gene TRBV11-2 combines with J gene TRBJ1-4, with D possibly TRBD1 on 6 matching bases. Germline CDR1 and CDR2: SGHAT and FQNNGV. The ends were cut back, 5 bases at V and 0 bases at J, with 13 bases in the middle. The CDR3 consists of 16 residues. CDR3 protein: CASSPLEGATNEKLFF. In nucleotides, the CDR3 is TGTGCCAGCAGCCCCCTTGAGGGGGCAACTAATGAAAAACTGTTTTTT.